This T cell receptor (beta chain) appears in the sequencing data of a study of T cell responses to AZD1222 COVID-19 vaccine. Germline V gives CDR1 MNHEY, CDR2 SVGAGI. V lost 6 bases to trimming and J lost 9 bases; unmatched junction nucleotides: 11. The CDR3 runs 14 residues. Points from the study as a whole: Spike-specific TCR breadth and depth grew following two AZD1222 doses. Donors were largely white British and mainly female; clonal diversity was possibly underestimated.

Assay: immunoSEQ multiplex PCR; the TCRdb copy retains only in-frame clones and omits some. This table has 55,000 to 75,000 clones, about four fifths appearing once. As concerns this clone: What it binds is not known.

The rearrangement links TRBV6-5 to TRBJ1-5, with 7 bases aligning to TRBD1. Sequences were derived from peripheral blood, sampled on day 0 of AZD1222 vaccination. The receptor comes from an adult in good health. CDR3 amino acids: CASRGTATSWPQHF. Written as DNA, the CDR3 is TGTGCCAGCAGGGGGACAGCCACCTCGTGGCCCCAGCATTTT.